This record concerns one T cell receptor (beta chain) sequence. Germline lookup yields CDR1 KGHSH and CDR2 LQKENI. This CDR3 has 15 amino acids. Trimming cost V 4 bases and J 4 bases; bases outside gene matches: 9. This specimen comes from a study of blood T cell repertoires in COVID-19. On the study more broadly: Sources were T cells, B-cell-depleted T cells, or PBMCs; the material itself was cDNA or gDNA.

Sequencing used immunoSEQ multiplex PCR; TCRdb keeps in-frame clones, though not all of them. The sample has 140,000 to 150,000 clones; around 85% are singletons. The TCR sequence derives from a woman aged 40 to 50 who had recovered from COVID-19. The gene calls are TRBV18 and TRBJ2-7; 8 nucleotides align to TRBD1. Sequenced input: PBMCs or T cells enriched from blood (not recorded which). CDR3 region: CASSRPGQALYEQYF. Written as DNA, the CDR3 is TGTGCCAGCTCACGACCGGGACAGGCTCTGTACGAGCAGTACTTC.